The next 20 T cell receptor beta chains were all read from a single sample in a study of T cells in Graves' hyperthyroidism and ophthalmopathy. Using RNA transcripts as the source, TCR beta CDR3 regions were amplified. First-round RT-PCR targeting the TCR CDR3 was performed with the HTBI primer set. TCRdb reprocessed the multiplex PCR reads via MiXCR and lists one record per CDR3 protein. The data hold over 200,000 distinct CDR3 sequences, with around 19% observed a single time. Sequencing was carried out using blood. These receptors originate from a man in his forties with Graves' hyperthyroidism.

The chain has TRBV6-5 and TRBJ1-6, with TRBD1 as a possible D gene (5 bases). The CDR3 has 16 residues. The V end lost 2 bases, the J end lost 2 bases, and 10 bases lay between the germline ends. The V gene's germline CDR1 is MNHEY and CDR2 SVGAGI. In DNA form, the CDR3 reads TGTGCCAGCAGTTACGGTGAGGGGCCCTATAATTCACCCCTCCACTTT. It encodes CASSYGEGPYNSPLHF.

Only a few counts were recorded for this clonotype. The chain has TRBV10-3 and TRBJ2-2, with D tentatively TRBD2 (6 bases). V lost 2 bases, J lost 0 bases, and 13 bases lay in between. Germline assignment: CDR1 ENHRY and CDR2 SYGVKD. The CDR3 is 17 amino acids. This CDR3 is CAISEHRDSTNTGELFF. The CDR3 DNA sequence: TGTGCCATCAGTGAGCACCGGGACTCGACGAACACCGGGGAGCTGTTTTTT.

There are many counts of this clonotype. The rearrangement uses TRBV6-2 or TRBV6-3 and TRBJ2-7; D is ambiguous. The CDR3 loop spans 13 amino acids. V dropped 8 bases and J dropped 2 bases, with 13 bases sitting between them. The germline V gene has CDR1 MNHEY and CDR2 SVGEGT. CDR3 loop: CASLLPETYEQYF. Here the CDR3 DNA reads TGTGCCAGCCTCTTACCGGAGACCTACGAGCAGTACTTC.

This clonotype occurred many times. The chain links TRBV5-5 to TRBJ2-1; D ambiguous. V lost 0 bases, J lost 6 bases, and 7 bases lay in between. The CDR3 length is 13 residues. The germline V gene has CDR1 SGHKS and CDR2 YYEKEE (reference sequence). The CDR3 DNA reads TGTGCCAGCAGCTTGGTGGATCTCAATGAGCAGTTCTTC. This translates into CASSLVDLNEQFF.

In this sample, this clonotype turned up many times. This chain uses TRBV14 with TRBJ2-1; possible D gene TRBD1, 6 bases. V was pared by 2 bases and J by 3 bases, with 11 bases between. Per germline, CDR1 SGHDN and CDR2 FVKESK. The CDR3 spans 15 residues. The CDR3 is CASSQTGHYYNEQFF. The CDR3 nucleotides read TGTGCCAGCAGCCAAACGGGACACTACTACAATGAGCAGTTCTTC. Complete variable domain (other parts from reference TRBV14 and TRBJ2-1): EAGVTQFPSHSVIEKGQTVTLRCDPISGHDNLYWYRRVMGKEIKFLLHFVKESKQDESGMPNNRFLAERTGGTYSTLKVQPAELEDSGVYFCASSQTGHYYNEQFFGPGTRLTVL.

V gene TRBV7-9 combines with J gene TRBJ2-5, with a tentative D call TRBD2 (5 bases). The CDR3 loop spans 13 amino acids. Germline V gene sequence: CDR1 SEHNR, CDR2 FQNEAQ (reference sequence). Trimming removed 3 bases from V and 5 bases from J, with 10 bases in between. The CDR3 here is CASSFAGPETQYF. The CDR3 DNA is TGTGCCAGCAGCTTTGCGGGTCCGGAGACCCAGTACTTC.

This clonotype was picked up many times. The rearrangement uses TRBV28 and TRBJ2-5, with D maybe TRBD1 (7 bases). The V and J ends lost 6 bases and 5 bases respectively, with 16 bases between them. Per germline, CDR1 MDHEN and CDR2 SYDVKM. This CDR3 region has 14 residues. The CDR3 DNA reads as TGTGCCAGCAGATCAGGGGGGAGCCGTGAGACCCAGTACTTC. Translated: CASRSGGSRETQYF. Together with reference TRBV28 and TRBJ2-5, the CDR3 gives the full variable domain: DVKVTQSSRYLVKRTGEKVFLECVQDMDHENMFWYRQDPGLGLRLIYFSYDVKMKEKGDIPEGYSVSREKKERFSLILESASTNQTSMYLCASRSGGSRETQYFGPGTRLLVL.

The table lists this clonotype with many counts. CDR3 loop: CASSRVAYEQYF. DNA of the CDR3: TGTGCCAGCAGCAGGGTAGCCTACGAGCAGTACTTC. The chain employs TRBV7-9 and TRBJ2-7, with no clear D. CDR3 size: 12 residues. Trimming took 5 bases from V and 2 from J, leaving 7 bases between them. Germline V gene data show CDR1 as SEHNR and CDR2 as FQNEAQ (reference sequence).

The sample holds a few counts of this clonotype. This could be a read error, since a much larger clone is one nucleotide away. This CDR3 fails to terminate in the conserved phenylalanine or tryptophan, so it likely reflects a read error. This chain links TRBV28 with TRBJ2-3; 8 positions agree with TRBD1. The CDR3 length is 15 residues. Germline lookup yields CDR1 MDHEN and CDR2 SYDVKM. The V segment lost 2 bases and the J segment 4 bases; nucleotides outside the gene matches: 5. For the CDR3, the DNA is TGTGCCAGCAGTTTAGGGGACAGGATCGCAGATACGCAGTATCTT. It is translated as CASSLGDRIADTQYL.

This clonotype was counted ten times or more. The rearrangement links TRBV11-1 to TRBJ2-1; no clear D gene. The CDR3 contains 12 residues. CDR1 and CDR2 from the germline V gene are SGHAT and FQDESV (reference sequence). Trimming shortened V by 2 bases and J by 9 bases, and 8 bases separated the two germline ends. The CDR3 region is CASSLSIFEQFF. DNA for the CDR3: TGTGCCAGCAGCTTAAGTATTTTTGAGCAGTTCTTC. Full variable domain (outside the CDR3, taken from reference TRBV11-1 and TRBJ2-1): EAEVAQSPRYKITEKSQAVAFWCDPISGHATLYWYRQILGQGPELLVQFQDESVVDDSQLPKDRFSAERLKGVDSTLKIQPAELGDSAMYLCASSLSIFEQFFGPGTRLTVL.

The V and J genes are TRBV20-1 and TRBJ1-1; TRBD1 matches at 9 bases. The V segment lost 2 bases and the J segment 7 bases; nucleotides outside the gene matches: 14. This CDR3 region has 16 residues. Germline CDR1 and CDR2: DFQATT and SNEGSKA (reference sequence). The CDR3 spells CSARFSGGQGLGEAFF. Here the CDR3 DNA reads TGCAGTGCTAGATTTTCAGGCGGACAGGGGTTAGGTGAAGCTTTCTTT.

This clonotype was found many times. The gene calls are TRBV6-1 and TRBJ2-1; 7 nucleotides agree with TRBD1. CDR3 length equals 14 residues. The germline gives CDR1 MNHNS, CDR2 SASEGT. V gave up 7 bases and J gave up 5 bases; unmatched junction bases: 8. The CDR3 coding sequence is TGTGCCAGCACTCCGACAGGGTCCCACAATGAGCAGTTCTTC. This translates into CASTPTGSHNEQFF.

The rearrangement uses TRBV28 and TRBJ1-6, with TRBD1 identical over 7 bases. This CDR3 has 15 residues. V was pared by 2 bases and J by 9 bases, with 7 bases of the junction left unmatched. The germline gives CDR1 MDHEN, CDR2 SYDVKM. The CDR3: CASSLTGQAGSPLHF. CDR3 bases: TGTGCCAGCAGTTTAACAGGACAGGCGGGTTCACCCCTCCACTTT.

This clonotype was recorded at least ten times. The V call is TRBV3-1, the J call TRBJ2-5; D might be TRBD1 (5 bases). The CDR3 sequence is 14 residues long. V gave up 4 bases and J gave up 2 bases, with 11 bases separating them. CDR1 is LGHDT and CDR2 is YNNKEL in the germline V gene (reference sequence). The DNA of the CDR3 is TGTGCCAGCAGCCCGTGGGGCAGTCAAGAGACCCAGTACTTC. Protein sequence: CASSPWGSQETQYF.

This clonotype was seen only a few times. The gene calls are TRBV5-6 and TRBJ2-3; either TRBD1 or TRBD2 may supply D (7 bases each). V lost 3 bases to trimming and J lost 3 bases, with 20 bases between them. Germline loops: CDR1 SGHDT, CDR2 YYEEEE. This CDR3 has 17 amino acids. This CDR3 is CASSSAGDSPRTDTQYF. In DNA, the CDR3 is TGTGCCAGCAGCTCCGCGGGGGACAGCCCGCGAACAGATACGCAGTATTTT.

The chain uses TRBV6-1 and TRBJ1-2, with 9 nucleotides matching TRBD1. V lost 6 bases to trimming and J lost 6 bases; unmatched junction nucleotides: 11. This CDR3 comprises 15 residues. In germline, CDR1 is MNHNS, CDR2 SASEGT. CDR3 nucleotides: TGTGCCAGCAGACTCCCCGGGACAGGGTGGGATGGCTACACCTTC. It specifies CASRLPGTGWDGYTF.

This clonotype was detected many times. The chain employs TRBV3-1 and TRBJ1-1, with D uncertain. The CDR3 is made up of 13 amino acids. The V and J ends lost 2 bases and 1 base respectively, with 5 bases between them. Germline lookup yields CDR1 LGHDT and CDR2 YNNKEL (reference sequence). The CDR3 region is CASSQTQNTEAFF. In nucleotides, the CDR3 is TGTGCCAGCAGCCAAACGCAGAACACTGAAGCTTTCTTT.

Ten or more counts support this clonotype. The gene calls are TRBV20-1 and TRBJ2-5, with TRBD2 matching over 8 bases. This CDR3 has 14 residues. Trimming took 4 bases from V and 5 from J; bases not matched to a gene: 9. Germline CDR1 is DFQATT and CDR2 is SNEGSKA (reference sequence). The CDR3 sequence is CSATRGGRGETQYF. CDR3 nucleotides: TGCAGTGCTACCCGGGGGGGGCGAGGGGAGACCCAGTACTTC.

In this sample, this clonotype turned up many times. CDR3 loop: CASSLGRLAGKRETQYF. The CDR3 bases are TGTGCCAGCAGCTTAGGTCGACTAGCGGGGAAGAGGGAGACCCAGTACTTC. The V and J genes are TRBV7-8 and TRBJ2-5; 11 bases match TRBD2. The V gene's germline CDR1 is SGHVS and CDR2 FQNEAQ. With 1 base clipped from V and 5 bases from J, the junction kept 9 bases outside the gene matches. This CDR3 spans 17 amino acids.

This clonotype was found many times. The V gene is TRBV18, the J gene TRBJ1-1; tentatively, D is TRBD1 (5 bases). The V and J ends lost 2 bases and 0 bases respectively, with 7 bases between them. This CDR3 has 14 amino acids. CDR1 and CDR2 from the germline V gene are KGHSH and LQKENI. In DNA form, the CDR3 reads TGTGCCAGCTCACCAAACAGGATGAACACTGAAGCTTTCTTT. This gives the protein CASSPNRMNTEAFF.